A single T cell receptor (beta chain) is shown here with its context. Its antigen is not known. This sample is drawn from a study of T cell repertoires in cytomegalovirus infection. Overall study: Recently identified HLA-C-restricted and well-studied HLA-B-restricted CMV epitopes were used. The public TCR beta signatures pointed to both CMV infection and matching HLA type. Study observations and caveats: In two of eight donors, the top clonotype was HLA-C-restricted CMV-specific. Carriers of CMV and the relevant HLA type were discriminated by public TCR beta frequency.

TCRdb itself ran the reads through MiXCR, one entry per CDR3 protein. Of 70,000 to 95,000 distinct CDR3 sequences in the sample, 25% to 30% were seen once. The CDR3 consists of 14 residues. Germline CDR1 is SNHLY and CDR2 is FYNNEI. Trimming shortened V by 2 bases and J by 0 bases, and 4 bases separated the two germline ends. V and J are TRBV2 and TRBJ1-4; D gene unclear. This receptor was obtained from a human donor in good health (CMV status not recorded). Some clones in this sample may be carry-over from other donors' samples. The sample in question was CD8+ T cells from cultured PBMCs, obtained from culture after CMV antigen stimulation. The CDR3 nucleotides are TGTGCCAGCAGTGAACTAACAACTAATGAAAAACTGTTTTTT. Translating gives CASSELTTNEKLFF.